One and the same sample provided the 6 T cell receptor beta chains below, sequenced in a study of T cells in women clearing cervical HPV infection. The protocol was immunoSEQ multiplex PCR, while the TCRdb copy is restricted to in-frame clones and leaves out a portion. The table counts some 40,000 clones; less than 6% lies in the top ten. The material sequenced was blood buffy coat. Receptor source: a woman between 18 and 75 years old with a cervical HPV16 infection that either progressed to CIN3+ or cleared (not recorded which).

Comment on this clone: The read gets to within 3 residues of the CDR3 end, and the germline J gene fills in the rest. This chain uses TRBV29-1 with TRBJ2-4; 7 positions agree with TRBD2. The trim removed 7 bases at V and 5 bases at J, leaving 11 bases unmatched. The CDR3 has 14 residues. Germline assignment: CDR1 SQVTM and CDR2 ANQGSEA. CDR3 DNA (partial): TGCAGCGCCGAAGGGGCTAGCGGACAAAACATT. This gives the protein CSAEGASGQNI. The entire CDR3 protein is CSAEGASGQNIQYF.

Of note for this clone: The sequence runs out 3 residues before the end of the CDR3; the remainder is reconstructed from the germline J gene. The chain recombines TRBV19 with TRBJ1-1; 10 nucleotides match TRBD1. J gave up 1 base and V 8 bases, and 4 bases lay outside the gene matches. The CDR3 runs to 14 residues. The germline V gene encodes CDR1 LNHDA and CDR2 SQIVND (reference sequence). CDR3 DNA, as far as it was read: TGTGCCAGTGCGAGGGACAGGGGGAACACTGAA. Its translation is CASARDRGNTE. The CDR3 as a whole reads CASARDRGNTEAFF.

CDR3 region: CSARDKVAGTYNEQFF. The CDR3 bases that were read are TGCAGTGCTAGAGATAAAGTAGCGGGAACCTACAATGAG. This sequence joins TRBV20-1 and TRBJ2-1, with TRBD2 matching over 8 bases. The read terminates 3 residues before the CDR3 end, so the remaining end is supplied by the germline J gene. The CDR3 runs to 16 residues. CDR1 is DFQATT and CDR2 is SNEGSKA in the germline V gene (reference sequence). The V and J ends lost 0 bases and 2 bases, in that order; junction bases with no gene match: 6.

Regarding this clone: The CDR3 extends 3 residues past the end of the read, so its final part is completed from the germline J gene. The chain recombines TRBV11-2 with TRBJ2-7, with D possibly TRBD1 on 5 matching bases. V shed 1 base and J shed 1 base, with 8 bases lying between them. Germline V gives CDR1 SGHAT, CDR2 FQNNGV. This CDR3 has 14 residues. The CDR3 loop reads CASSLGAGSYEQYF. The CDR3 bases that were read are TGTGCCAGCAGCTTAGGGGCAGGGTCCTACGAG.

About this clone itself: The read ends 3 residues early relative to the CDR3; the germline J gene fills the gap. The J gene is TRBJ1-2, the V gene TRBV19; 8 nucleotides line up with TRBD1. Germline V gene lookup returns CDR1 LNHDA and CDR2 SQIVND (reference sequence). The CDR3 length is 15 residues. The covered CDR3 bases are TGTGCCAGTAGTATAGAAGGGACAGGAAATTACGAC. Its translation is CASSIEGTGNYD. From start to end, the CDR3 is CASSIEGTGNYDYTF.

As concerns this clone: The read terminates 3 residues before the CDR3 end, so the remaining end is supplied by the germline J gene. V gene TRBV20-1 combines with J gene TRBJ2-7; a possible D gene is TRBD2 (5 bases). The CDR3 is 17 residues long. Trimming took off 1 base at V and 4 bases at J, with 23 bases between the two ends. Germline CDR1 and CDR2: DFQATT and SNEGSKA (reference sequence). The CDR3 DNA, read in part, is TGCAGTGCTAGAGCGATTAAGGGCCGCGGGCTCCAATACGAG. Protein sequence: CSARAIKGRGLQYE. The CDR3 in its entirety is CSARAIKGRGLQYEQYF.